The 8 T cell receptor beta chains below come from one sample, sequenced in a study of CD8 T cells in ankylosing spondylitis. TCRdb reprocessed the 5' RACE reads with MiXCR, giving one entry per CDR3 protein. The sample has 200,000 to 250,000 distinct CDR3 sequences, more than 9% seen once; the top ten hold 21%. The sequencing sample was made of blood, either unsorted or a sorted T cell fraction (not recorded which). The source is a male donor with ankylosing spondylitis or in good health (not recorded which).

The chain combines TRBV25-1 with TRBJ2-7; a possible D gene is TRBD2 (6 bases). The ends were cut back, 8 bases at V and 7 bases at J, with 15 bases in the middle. The germline gives CDR1 MGHDK, CDR2 SYGVNS. This CDR3 contains 12 residues. The CDR3 bases are TGTGCCAGCTGTGGGCGGGGTAGGGAGCAGTACTTC. Amino acids: CASCGRGREQYF.

This clonotype was seen many times. The CDR3 nucleotides read TGTGCCAGCAGTTTAACTCGGGGCTCCCGGAACTATGGCTACACCTTC. Its protein product is CASSLTRGSRNYGYTF. The chain employs TRBV12-3 or TRBV12-4 and TRBJ1-2; D is possibly TRBD1 (5 bases). The CDR3 has 16 amino acids. V was pared by 2 bases and J by 2 bases, with 15 bases between.

Ten or more counts support this clonotype. V usage is TRBV11-2 and J usage is TRBJ2-2; the D is unclear. The CDR3 contains 14 residues. Trimming stripped 5 bases from V and 4 bases from J, with 11 bases between. Germline-derived CDR1 and CDR2 are SGHAT and FQNNGV. CDR3 in DNA: TGTGCCAGCAGCCCCACCCGTGGCACCGGGGAGCTGTTTTTT. The encoded protein is CASSPTRGTGELFF.

At least ten counts were recorded for this clonotype. V is TRBV5-1 and J is TRBJ2-5; D remains unclear. The ends were cut back, 0 bases at V and 5 bases at J, with 14 bases in the middle. Per the germline V gene, CDR1 is SGHRS and CDR2 is YFSETQ. The CDR3 totals 15 residues. Here the CDR3 DNA reads TGCGCCAGCAGCTTGGTTGAAGTGGGTTACGAGACCCAGTACTTC. Translated, it gives CASSLVEVGYETQYF. Full variable domain (remainder filled in from reference TRBV5-1 and TRBJ2-5): KAGVTQTPRYLIKTRGQQVTLSCSPISGHRSVSWYQQTPGQGLQFLFEYFSETQRNKGNFPGRFSGRQFSNSRSEMNVSTLELGDSALYLCASSLVEVGYETQYFGPGTRLLVL.

This clonotype was observed a few times. The chain combines TRBV7-3 with TRBJ1-2; 7 nucleotides align to TRBD1. With 7 bases clipped from V and 8 bases from J, the junction kept 13 bases outside the gene matches. The CDR3 loop spans 14 amino acids. Germline CDR1 SGHTA, CDR2 FQGTGA. For the CDR3, the DNA is TGTGCCAGCAAGGAGGGAGGGGGCGTGAGAGGCTACACCTTC. Translating it yields CASKEGGGVRGYTF.

The sample holds many counts of this clonotype. The CDR3 nucleotides read TGCGCCAGCAGCGGTCCGGGTAATGAAAAACTGTTTTTT. This sequence encodes CASSGPGNEKLFF. The chain links TRBV5-1 to TRBJ1-4, with no clear D. Trimming took 4 bases from V and 4 from J, leaving 8 bases between them. The CDR3 extends over 13 amino acids. Per germline, CDR1 SGHRS and CDR2 YFSETQ.

The chain is built from TRBV9 and TRBJ2-3; possible D gene TRBD2, 5 bases. Germline V CDR1 and CDR2: SGDLS, YYNGEE. CDR3 length: 15 amino acids. V shed 0 bases and J shed 6 bases, with 14 bases lying between them. This chain's CDR3 is CASSVVDSRGDTQYF. DNA for the CDR3: TGTGCCAGCAGCGTAGTCGACTCCAGAGGGGATACGCAGTATTTT.

The genes are TRBV5-1 and TRBJ2-5; 10 bases line up with TRBD2. This CDR3 region has 16 residues. J gave up 4 bases and V 4 bases, and 10 bases lay outside the gene matches. CDR1 SGHRS and CDR2 YFSETQ come from the germline V gene. The CDR3 is CASSPSPAGGLETQYF. In nucleotides, the CDR3 is TGCGCCAGCAGCCCGTCCCCAGCGGGGGGGCTAGAGACCCAGTACTTC.